This T cell receptor beta chain emerged from a study of T cells in Graves' hyperthyroidism and ophthalmopathy. V shed 2 bases and J shed 3 bases, with 7 bases lying between them. This CDR3 spans 13 amino acids. Germline CDR1 SNHLY, CDR2 FYNNEI. This clonotype has more than one count but fewer than ten. Antigen unknown. RNA transcripts were the template for amplifying TCR beta CDR3 regions. In the first-round RT-PCR of the TCR CDR3, the HTBI primer set was used. TCRdb re-called the multiplex PCR reads with MiXCR, one entry per CDR3 protein. The data hold around 620,000 distinct CDR3 sequences, with about 45% observed a single time. Exclusion criteria comprised uncontrolled infection, other autoimmune disease, pregnancy or lactation. Clinical symptoms, serum thyroxine and TRAb, thyroid ultrasound and orbital computed tomography together formed the diagnostic basis. Study conclusions and caveats: Researchers found most expanded thyroid clonotypes above 0.001 in blood as well.

This TCR derives from an adult woman with Graves' disease, either hyperthyroidism or ophthalmopathy (not recorded which). The sequencing input was peripheral blood or thyroid tissue (not recorded which). The genes are TRBV2 and TRBJ2-5; no clear D gene. CDR3 in amino acids: CASSEWAEETQYF. CDR3 nucleotides: TGTGCCAGCAGTGAATGGGCAGAAGAGACCCAGTACTTC.